The text below deals with one TCR beta chain. Its antigen is not identified. Clones were read by immunoSEQ multiplex PCR, and TCRdb kept only the in-frame ones, dropping some. In the table there are around 40,000 clones, approximately 84% of which are singletons. CDR1 and CDR2 (germline): SNHLY, FYNNEI. The CDR3 totals 12 residues. This record comes from a study of OX40 agonist ivuxolimab in advanced cancers. General study points: Low normalized clonal expansion also occurred in some nonresponding patients.

Source: CD4+ or CD8+ T cells sorted from blood, taken in a trial of the OX40 agonist ivuxolimab. This sequence originates from an adult with an advanced solid tumor such as melanoma, head and neck, liver or kidney cancer. This chain uses TRBV2 with TRBJ1-2; TRBD1 might be the D (5 bases). The CDR3 sequence is CAGQGLNYGYTF. CDR3 sequence (DNA): TGTGCGGGGCAGGGACTTAACTATGGCTACACCTTC.